Here is one TCR beta chain with its context. This clone has just one count. What this receptor recognizes is not known. Per-base quality was not reported, and no clone a single base away is much larger than it. The CDR1 and CDR2 encoded by the germline V gene (reference sequence) are PRHDT and FYEKMQ. V lost 0 bases and J lost 3 bases; the stretch between them is 8 bases long. The CDR3 sequence holds 14 residues, the cysteine and phenylalanine included. The CDR3 DNA has 42 bases and is translated from base 1. This entry comes from a study of blood T cell repertoires in COVID-19 (dated by TCRdb to 2018 to 2020). In the study overall: Samples covering the acute and convalescent phases of COVID-19 were provided by collaborators in the United States, Italy and Spain. The prospective study material was composed of cDNA or gDNA derived from T cells, B-cell-depleted T cells, or PBMCs. Deeply sampled blood TCRbeta repertoires from subjects exposed to, actively infected with, or recovered from COVID-19 were included in the dataset. A freely available public database, intended as a resource for researchers studying the immune response to SARS-CoV-2, is where the repertoires were released. The samples were drawn from two sources: the first 160 participants of the ongoing ImmuneRACE study, and about 1,300 subjects contributed by 6 global collaborators. Sample metadata almost always included a de-identified subject ID, COVID-19 status, age in years and sex. Where available, HLA class I and class II types were obtained from metadata supplied by the sample provider rather than from assay-based typing.

TCRbeta CDR3 regions were amplified from genomic DNA using the immunoSEQ Assay, a bias-controlled multiplex PCR. On the study's bioinformatics: The number of nucleated cells in each sample was estimated by amplification of reference gene primers within the assay. To quantify the absolute abundance of each unique TCRbeta CDR3 rearrangement, sequence reads were collapsed and filtered. For each sample, productive Simpson clonality was calculated as the square root of Simpson's diversity index over productive rearrangements. Imported from immuneACCESS, the table was reduced by TCRdb to in-frame sequences with V and J called. These copies leave out some clones; in studies compared against another copy, an unresolved V gene accounts for under half, and the cause of the remainder is not known. The DNA was the basis for D and trimming; V, J and clone size are from that table. Across this sample there are more than 300,000 clones, with just over 85% seen only once. About 9.4% of the sample goes to the ten largest clones.

In the prospective study, participants were roughly 18 to 89 years old, resided in fewer than 25 geographic areas of the United States, and were enrolled through a virtual design. In the prospective study, participants were assigned to cohorts based on the clinical history participants reported in a screening survey and a study questionnaire. For ImmuneRACE Cohort 3, a participant was defined as recovered based on two consecutive negative NP/OP PCR tests, clearance by a healthcare professional, or resolution of symptoms. Each participant in the prospective study had whole blood, serum and a nasopharyngeal or oropharyngeal swab collected by mobile phlebotomists. Additional blood draws and questionnaires over an approximately two-month period could optionally be provided by prospective study participants. Before DNA extraction, blood samples from the prospective study were shipped at room temperature or frozen.

Study-wide conclusions, independent of this receptor: The amount of clinical and demographic metadata varied by source and participant and was provided uncurated.

The chain uses TRBV13 and TRBJ1-2; no D gene is confidently identified. This TCR was sampled from a young woman who had recovered from COVID-19. The specimen was PBMCs or T cells enriched from blood (not recorded which). The DNA sequence is as follows: TGTGCCAGCAGCTTAGGCCAAAGCGACTATGGCTACACCTTC. This is translated as CASSLGQSDYGYTF.